Shown below are 20 T cell receptor beta chains from a single sample sequenced in a study of blood T cell repertoires in COVID-19. Method: immunoSEQ multiplex PCR; TCRdb's copy keeps in-frame clones and lacks some. This sample yields roughly 220,000 clones, of which 80% to 85% are seen a single time; 2% to 2.5% belongs to the top ten. Input material: peripheral blood. These receptors all stem from a woman aged 60-75 years with acute or convalescent COVID-19.

V is TRBV3-1 (or the pseudogene TRBV3-2) and J is TRBJ1-2; 8 bases map to TRBD1. The CDR3 runs 14 residues. Looked up from germline, CDR1 is LGHDT and CDR2 is YNNKEL (reference sequence). V was pared by 4 bases and J by 5 bases, with 6 bases of the junction left unmatched. Written as DNA, the CDR3 is TGTGCCAGCAGCCCCCTCAACAGGGGGTATGGCTACACCTTC. Translating gives CASSPLNRGYGYTF.

The chain combines TRBV9 with TRBJ1-6; 8 bases agree with TRBD1. V gave up 5 bases and J gave up 7 bases; unmatched junction bases: 5. This CDR3 comprises 14 residues. Germline CDR1 is SGDLS and CDR2 is YYNGEE. This CDR3 reads CASRKGQENSPLHF. The CDR3 coding sequence is TGTGCCAGCAGGAAGGGACAGGAAAATTCACCCCTCCACTTT.

In this sample, this clone turned up a few times. The V call is TRBV5-4, the J call TRBJ2-2; 8 bases map to TRBD2. The CDR3 loop spans 17 amino acids. Trimming at V came to 2 bases and at J to 6 bases, leaving 12 bases not matched to a gene. The germline CDR1 and CDR2 sequences are SGHNT and YYREEE (reference sequence). For the CDR3, the DNA is TGTGCCAGCAGCTTACACAGGCCCGGGGGGGTGCCCGGGGAGCTGTTTTTT. It codes for CASSLHRPGGVPGELFF. The complete variable domain, with remaining parts taken from reference TRBV5-4 and TRBJ2-2, reads ETGVTQSPTHLIKTRGQQVTLRCSSQSGHNTVSWYQQALGQGPQFIFQYYREEENGRGNFPPRFSGLQFPNYSSELNVNALELDDSALYLCASSLHRPGGVPGELFFGEGSRLTVL.

The chain is built from TRBV11-2 and TRBJ2-1; tentatively, D is TRBD2 (5 bases). The CDR3 has 13 residues. CDR1 and CDR2 from the germline V gene are SGHAT and FQNNGV. The V end was cut by 5 bases, the J end by 7 bases, with 12 bases between. Here the CDR3 reads CASSLRLTNEQFF. The CDR3, as DNA: TGTGCCAGCAGCCTTCGACTAACGAATGAGCAGTTCTTC.

V gene TRBV5-1 combines with J gene TRBJ1-2; D is ambiguous. Germline CDR1 is SGHRS and CDR2 is YFSETQ. The germline V and J ends were trimmed by 0 bases and 14 bases, with 20 bases remaining between them. The CDR3 is 14 amino acids. The CDR3 DNA follows: TGCGCCAGCAGCTTGGGGTCCCGCGGCGGGTCCCCTACCTTC. Encoded protein: CASSLGSRGGSPTF.

This chain links TRBV3-1 (or the pseudogene TRBV3-2) with TRBJ2-7, with 11 nucleotides matching TRBD2. This CDR3 contains 15 residues. V shed 1 base, J shed 4 bases, and the junction held 3 bases outside the gene matches. Germline CDR1 reads LGHDT; CDR2 reads YNNKEL (reference sequence). CDR3 region: CASSQGSGGAYEQYF. The CDR3 DNA reads as TGTGCCAGCAGCCAAGGTAGCGGGGGGGCATACGAGCAGTACTTC.

A word on this clone: Compared with germline, one end of the junction differs, possibly owing to a read error. V is TRBV29-1 and J is TRBJ2-7; TRBD2 agrees at 15 bases. The CDR3 is 14 amino acids. Germline-derived CDR1 and CDR2 are SQVTM and ANQGSEA. For the CDR3, the DNA is TGCAGCGTCGGGACTAGCGGGGGGACCTACGAGCAGTATTTC. Its translation is CSVGTSGGTYEQYF.

CDR3 amino acids: CASSLRQANEQFF. The CDR3 nucleotides read TGTGCCAGCAGCCTGAGACAGGCCAATGAGCAGTTCTTC. V is TRBV3-1 (or the pseudogene TRBV3-2) and J is TRBJ2-1; perhaps TRBD1 as D (6 bases). V was cut by 4 bases and J by 6 bases, with 10 bases left in between. Per germline, CDR1 LGHDT and CDR2 YNNKEL (reference sequence). CDR3 length equals 13 residues.

This clone has only one observation. V gene TRBV5-4 combines with J gene TRBJ2-7, with 10 bases identical to TRBD2. Germline V lookup: CDR1 SGHNT, CDR2 YYREEE (reference sequence). V was pared by 0 bases and J by 4 bases, with 7 bases of the junction left unmatched. This CDR3 is 16 amino acids long. The chain's CDR3 is CASSLARSGGAYEQYF. The CDR3 DNA reads TGTGCCAGCAGCTTGGCCAGGAGCGGGGGGGCTTACGAGCAGTACTTC.

The V gene is TRBV30, the J gene TRBJ2-2, with D possibly TRBD1 on 5 matching bases. The germline CDR1 and CDR2 sequences are GTSNPN and SVGIG (reference sequence). V gave up 3 bases and J gave up 4 bases, with 12 bases separating them. The CDR3 spans 14 residues. CDR3 amino acids: CAWRAGASTGELFF. The CDR3 nucleotides read TGTGCCTGGAGGGCTGGGGCCAGCACCGGGGAGCTGTTTTTT.

The chain carries TRBV29-1 and TRBJ2-3; no clear D. This CDR3 is 11 amino acids long. V lost 7 bases and J lost 6, with 11 bases in between. CDR1 is SQVTM, CDR2 ANQGSEA, per germline. The CDR3 reads CSGRRADTQYF. CDR3 nucleotide sequence: TGCAGCGGCCGAAGAGCCGATACGCAGTATTTT.

CDR3 amino acids: CASRGIRGGSNTGELFF. In nucleotides, the CDR3 is TGTGCCAGCAGGGGAATCCGGGGGGGCTCGAACACCGGGGAGCTGTTTTTT. The chain uses TRBV4-2 and TRBJ2-2, with TRBD2 matching 8 bases. Losses at the gene ends were 6 bases for V and 0 bases for J; bases not matched to a gene: 9. The CDR3 length is 17 residues. Per the germline V gene, CDR1 is LGHNA and CDR2 is YNFKEQ.

The chain employs TRBV2 and TRBJ2-1, with TRBD2 matching over 13 bases. V shed 6 bases, J shed 0 bases, and the junction held 5 bases outside the gene matches. Germline loops: CDR1 SNHLY, CDR2 FYNNEI. CDR3 length equals 17 residues. CDR3 region: CASRPTSGGGSYNEQFF. For the CDR3, the DNA is TGTGCCAGCAGGCCTACTAGCGGGGGGGGCTCCTACAATGAGCAGTTCTTC. Drawing the rest from reference TRBV2 and TRBJ2-1, the complete variable domain is EPEVTQTPSHQVTQMGQEVILRCVPISNHLYFYWYRQILGQKVEFLVSFYNNEISEKSEIFDDQFSVERPDGSNFTLKIRSTKLEDSAMYFCASRPTSGGGSYNEQFFGPGTRLTVL.

The V call is TRBV4-2, the J call TRBJ1-1; 7 bases map to TRBD1. This CDR3 contains 14 residues. The germline gives CDR1 LGHNA, CDR2 YNFKEQ. The J segment lost 5 bases and the V segment lost 1 base, leaving 4 bases of the junction unmatched. CDR3 in amino acids: CASSQAGTATEAFF. The CDR3 nucleotides are TGTGCCAGCAGCCAAGCCGGGACAGCGACTGAAGCTTTCTTT.

V is TRBV6-5 and J is TRBJ1-2, with TRBD1 matching 12 bases. V dropped 8 bases and J dropped 6; count of bases not matched to a gene: 7. Germline-derived CDR1 and CDR2 are MNHEY and SVGAGI. The CDR3 is made up of 14 amino acids. CDR3 DNA: TGTGCCAGCGGTCAGGGACAGGGGGCTAATGGCTACACCTTC. This translates into CASGQGQGANGYTF.

The gene calls are TRBV5-1 and TRBJ1-1; TRBD1 might be the D (6 bases). The CDR3 length is 13 residues. Trimming cost V 0 bases and J 10 bases, with 13 bases left between them. CDR1 and CDR2 from the germline V gene are SGHRS and YFSETQ. The CDR3 sequence: CASSLETGSRAFF. DNA of the CDR3: TGCGCCAGCAGCTTGGAAACAGGGAGTAGAGCTTTCTTT.

This clone came up once. The chain employs TRBV29-1 and TRBJ2-1; D possibly corresponds to TRBD1 (6 bases). There are 14 residues in the CDR3. The V end was cut by 7 bases, the J end by 2 bases, with 15 bases between. Germline lookup yields CDR1 SQVTM and CDR2 ANQGSEA. CDR3 protein: CSALRGSPYNEQFF. The CDR3 region has the DNA TGCAGCGCCCTAAGGGGGTCACCCTACAATGAGCAGTTCTTC.

V is TRBV5-6 and J is TRBJ2-7, with a tentative D call TRBD2 (6 bases). This CDR3 is 14 amino acids long. Germline V CDR1 and CDR2: SGHDT, YYEEEE. Trimming took off 1 base at V and 1 base at J, with 9 bases between the two ends. CDR3 sequence reads: CASSLYGGSYEQYF. The CDR3 region has the DNA TGTGCCAGCAGCTTGTACGGGGGATCCTACGAGCAGTACTTC.

This rearrangement joins TRBV5-1 to TRBJ2-7; maybe TRBD1 (5 bases). Germline V gene data show CDR1 as SGHRS and CDR2 as YFSETQ. Deletions cut 3 bases from V and 6 bases from J, with 16 bases between. The CDR3 has 14 amino acids. The chain's CDR3 is CASSYVGANGEQYF. Written as DNA, the CDR3 is TGCGCCAGCAGCTACGTAGGGGCAAATGGCGAGCAGTACTTC. The complete variable domain, with remaining parts taken from reference TRBV5-1 and TRBJ2-7, reads KAGVTQTPRYLIKTRGQQVTLSCSPISGHRSVSWYQQTPGQGLQFLFEYFSETQRNKGNFPGRFSGRQFSNSRSEMNVSTLELGDSALYLCASSYVGANGEQYFGPGTRLTVT.

In its sample, this clone was seen once. The chain recombines TRBV27 with TRBJ2-1; D is unresolved. The CDR3 contains 13 residues. Germline-derived CDR1 and CDR2 are MNHEY and SMNVEV (reference sequence). V gave up 2 bases and J gave up 6 bases, with 8 bases separating them. CDR3 nucleotides: TGTGCCAGCAGTTTACTTCTGGCCAATGAGCAGTTCTTC. Protein: CASSLLLANEQFF.